The clone carrying this TCR beta chain was detected a few times. Noted time point: blood 4 weeks post-SBRT, at nephrectomy. Treatment specified: 15 Gy SBRT to primary tumor, nephrectomy 4 weeks later. Profiled with immunoSEQ multiplex PCR; TCRdb holds only in-frame clones, not every one. The data show roughly 90,000 clones, with about 82% seen just once and 9.4% held by the top ten. The data derive from a study of radiation and T cells in renal cell carcinoma. V dropped 8 bases and J dropped 4 bases, with 17 bases sitting between them. CDR1 and CDR2 from the germline V gene are MNHNS and SASEGT. The CDR3 spans 14 residues.

This TCR was recovered from a man aged 50 or older with renal cell carcinoma. This rearrangement joins TRBV6-1 to TRBJ1-2, with D tentatively TRBD1 (6 bases). The sequences come from blood, collected from a patient whose treatment included radiotherapy and nephrectomy. DNA of the CDR3: TGTGCCAGCGTGAACAGGGCGTTGGCCTATGGCTACACCTTC. Translating gives CASVNRALAYGYTF.